These 28 T cell receptor beta chains were all obtained from the same sample, sequenced in a study of shared clonotypes between healthy human individuals. Sequencing used immunoSEQ multiplex PCR; TCRdb keeps in-frame clones, though not all of them. The sample carries about 660,000 clones, 74% recorded once. Material: memory CD4+ T cells sorted from blood. The subset denotes: CD45RA-negative fraction. The receptors were gathered from a woman younger than 45 in good health.

The V call is TRBV18, the J call TRBJ2-4, with TRBD2 identical over 7 bases. Unmatched junction bases numbered 7, after V lost 5 bases and J lost 0 bases. This CDR3 spans 16 amino acids. Germline V gene lookup returns CDR1 KGHSH and CDR2 LQKENI. The CDR3, as DNA: TGTGCCAGCTCAGATTCTAGCGGCCTAGCCAAAAACATTCAGTACTTC. Its translation: CASSDSSGLAKNIQYF.

This clone was counted once. V is TRBV25-1 and J is TRBJ1-5; D might be TRBD1 (6 bases). The CDR3 has 13 amino acids. Germline assignment: CDR1 MGHDK and CDR2 SYGVNS. V lost 8 bases to trimming and J lost 7 bases, with 15 bases between them. CDR3 coding DNA: TGTGCCAGCCTTGGGGGGGCGGAACAGCCCCAGCATTTT. It encodes CASLGGAEQPQHF. The complete variable domain, with remaining parts taken from reference TRBV25-1 and TRBJ1-5, reads EADIYQTPRYLVIGTGKKITLECSQTMGHDKMYWYQQDPGMELHLIHYSYGVNSTEKGDLSSESTVSRIRTEHFPLTLESARPSHTSQYLCASLGGAEQPQHFGDGTRLSIL.

This clone was recorded only once. The junction departs from the called germline gene at one end, perhaps through a read error. The chain links TRBV4-2 to TRBJ2-1, with a weak D call TRBD2 (6 bases). The CDR3 totals 13 residues. Germline V lookup: CDR1 LGHNA, CDR2 YNFKEQ. The DNA of the CDR3 is TGTGCCAGCAGCCAAGTCCCAGGGAGGTGGGAGGTCTTC. It specifies CASSQVPGRWEVF.

This clone turned up a few times. This chain links TRBV7-2 with TRBJ1-4; D remains unclear. Looked up from germline, CDR1 is SGHTA and CDR2 is FQGNSA. Trimming cost V 4 bases and J 7 bases, with 10 bases left between them. The CDR3 is 13 residues long. CDR3 bases: TGTGCCAGCAGCTCCCGGACGGTTGAAAAACTGTTTTTT. It encodes CASSSRTVEKLFF.

The genes are TRBV28 and TRBJ2-7, with 7 bases that match TRBD1. The germline CDR1 and CDR2 sequences are MDHEN and SYDVKM. V shed 5 bases, J shed 0 bases, and the junction held 7 bases outside the gene matches. This CDR3 region has 15 residues. CDR3 protein: CASSLDRTSSYEQYF. The CDR3 nucleotides read TGTGCCAGCAGTCTGGACAGGACCAGCTCCTACGAGCAGTACTTC.

The chain links TRBV19 to TRBJ1-5, with 8 bases aligning to TRBD1. The CDR3 has 15 residues. Germline V gives CDR1 LNHDA, CDR2 SQIVND (reference sequence). V lost 7 bases and J lost 0; bases outside the gene matches: 5. The chain's CDR3 is CASTRGHNSNQPQHF. CDR3 nucleotides: TGTGCCAGTACCAGGGGGCACAATAGCAATCAGCCCCAGCATTTT.

This chain joins TRBV7-2 and TRBJ2-1; TRBD1 agrees at 9 bases. Germline CDR1 and CDR2: SGHTA and FQGNSA. The CDR3 totals 15 residues. The J segment lost 6 bases and the V segment lost 6 bases, leaving 9 bases of the junction unmatched. DNA for the CDR3: TGTGCCAGCAGAGTACAGGGGGCGCTGAGCAATGAGCAGTTCTTC. Translating it yields CASRVQGALSNEQFF. Filled out from reference TRBV7-2 and TRBJ2-1, the complete variable domain reads GAGVSQSPSNKVTEKGKDVELRCDPISGHTALYWYRQSLGQGLEFLIYFQGNSAPDKSGLPSDRFSAERTGGSVSTLTIQRTQQEDSAVYLCASRVQGALSNEQFFGPGTRLTVL.

The chain has TRBV18 and TRBJ2-7, with 7 positions matching TRBD2. Trimming removed 4 bases from V and 7 bases from J; junction bases left unmatched: 10. Germline CDR1 KGHSH, CDR2 LQKENI. The CDR3 covers 14 residues. DNA for the CDR3: TGTGCCAGCTCACTGGGACTGGGGAGGGAGGAGCAGTACTTC. Translating gives CASSLGLGREEQYF.

V usage is TRBV10-3 and J usage is TRBJ1-3; unclear D gene. The CDR3 runs 12 residues. Per germline, CDR1 ENHRY and CDR2 SYGVKD. V shed 2 bases and J shed 4 bases, with 3 bases lying between them. CDR3 sequence: CAISERGNTIYF. The CDR3, as DNA: TGTGCCATCAGTGAGAGGGGAAACACCATATATTTT.

This clone showed up just a few times. This chain links TRBV6-1 with TRBJ1-3; 7 positions agree with TRBD1. The junction had 3 bases not matched to a gene; V was cut back by 1 base and J by 0 bases. Germline V gene lookup returns CDR1 MNHNS and CDR2 SASEGT. The CDR3 consists of 16 residues. This CDR3 reads CASSEVGTASGNTIYF. The CDR3, as DNA: TGTGCCAGCAGTGAAGTAGGGACAGCCTCTGGAAACACCATATATTTT.

Only a few counts were recorded for this clone. The V gene is TRBV6-1, the J gene TRBJ1-2; 10 positions agree with TRBD1. The CDR3 spans 14 residues. Unmatched junction bases numbered 10, after V lost 9 bases and J lost 6 bases. Germline lookup yields CDR1 MNHNS and CDR2 SASEGT. CDR3 coding DNA: TGTGCCAGACCTCGACAGGGGGCCATCAATGGCTACACCTTC. Translation: CARPRQGAINGYTF.

This chain connects TRBV19 to TRBJ2-5, with 14 bases fitting TRBD2. Germline assignment: CDR1 LNHDA and CDR2 SQIVND (reference sequence). V gave up 3 bases and J gave up 4 bases; unmatched junction bases: 7. The CDR3 contains 17 residues. The chain's CDR3 is CASSIGTGTSGRETQYF. For the CDR3, the DNA is TGTGCCAGTAGTATCGGAACCGGGACTAGCGGGAGAGAGACCCAGTACTTC.

The CDR3 loop reads CAHPTSVLELFF. CDR3 nucleotides: TGTGCCCACCCCACTAGCGTCTTGGAGCTGTTTTTT. The rearrangement uses TRBV11-3 and TRBJ2-2, with TRBD2 matching over 7 bases. The CDR3 runs 12 residues. The V segment lost 11 bases and the J segment 10 bases; nucleotides outside the gene matches: 10. CDR1 is SGHNT and CDR2 is YENEEA in the germline V gene.

The chain employs TRBV2 and TRBJ1-3, with D maybe TRBD1 (5 bases). V lost 8 bases and J 4 bases, leaving 18 bases between the germline ends. This CDR3 has 15 residues. Germline CDR1 SNHLY, CDR2 FYNNEI. The CDR3 sequence is CASGHPGLTGNTIYF. The CDR3 nucleotides are TGTGCCAGCGGGCATCCGGGACTTACAGGAAACACCATATATTTT.

The V call is TRBV5-4, the J call TRBJ2-5; 9 bases map to TRBD2. Looked up from germline, CDR1 is SGHNT and CDR2 is YYREEE (reference sequence). Losses at the gene ends were 4 bases for V and 4 bases for J; bases not matched to a gene: 8. The CDR3 spans 15 residues. The CDR3 loop reads CASSGRGGRAETQYF. The DNA for the CDR3 is TGTGCCAGCAGCGGACGAGGCGGGAGGGCAGAGACCCAGTACTTC.

V and J are TRBV5-1 and TRBJ2-2; D gene unclear. V was pared by 2 bases and J by 0 bases, with 8 bases between. CDR1 SGHRS and CDR2 YFSETQ come from the germline V gene. CDR3 length: 15 residues. CDR3 sequence: CASSFLEPNTGELFF. CDR3 DNA: TGCGCCAGCAGCTTTTTGGAACCGAACACCGGGGAGCTGTTTTTT.

This chain joins TRBV6-5 and TRBJ2-1; either TRBD1 or TRBD2 may supply D (5 bases each). CDR3 length equals 15 residues. V was pared by 5 bases and J by 8 bases, with 19 bases between. Germline values: CDR1 MNHEY, CDR2 SVGAGI. The DNA for the CDR3 is TGTGCCAGCAGTCATGGGGGTCTCGTGGCTCATGAGCAGTTCTTC. This translates into CASSHGGLVAHEQFF.

In regard to this clone: The same CDR3 is also encoded by other DNA sequences in this sample. For the CDR3, the DNA is TGTGCCAGCAGCTTGGCGACTAGCACAGATACGCAGTATTTT. Amino acids: CASSLATSTDTQYF. The J gene is TRBJ2-3, the V gene TRBV7-2; D gene ambiguous. This CDR3 is 14 amino acids long. Germline values: CDR1 SGHTA, CDR2 FQGNSA. V lost 3 bases and J lost 0, with 7 bases in between.

There are many counts of this clone. V is TRBV30 and J is TRBJ2-1; the D gene could be TRBD1 or TRBD2 (6 bases each). CDR1 and CDR2 (germline): GTSNPN, SVGIG (reference sequence). The V gene lost 8 bases and the J gene lost 8 bases, with 25 bases spanning the gap. This CDR3 has 15 amino acids. CDR3 region: CARNVRGPLGHEQFF. DNA for the CDR3: TGTGCCAGGAACGTCCGGGGGCCCCTGGGCCATGAGCAGTTCTTC.

The sample holds many counts of this clone. The chain combines TRBV11-2 with TRBJ2-2, with 9 positions matching TRBD1. The junction had 7 bases not matched to a gene; V was cut back by 6 bases and J by 2 bases. Germline V CDR1 and CDR2: SGHAT, FQNNGV. The CDR3 runs 16 residues. CDR3 DNA sequence: TGTGCCAGCAGAAACTTGGGACAGGGCAACACCGGGGAGCTGTTTTTT. Protein: CASRNLGQGNTGELFF.

This clone was counted once. This chain connects TRBV6-6 to TRBJ1-2; a possible D gene is TRBD1 (6 bases). This CDR3 region has 14 residues. The germline gives CDR1 MNHNY, CDR2 SVGAGI (reference sequence). Deletions cut 6 bases from V and 2 bases from J, with 13 bases between. The chain's CDR3 is CASSPPGANYGYTF. The CDR3 DNA reads TGTGCCAGCAGCCCCCCGGGGGCGAACTATGGCTACACCTTC.

This clone has just a few counts. The rearrangement uses TRBV19 and TRBJ2-3, with D tentatively TRBD2 (6 bases). The V gene's germline CDR1 is LNHDA and CDR2 SQIVND (reference sequence). The CDR3 has 16 amino acids. V gave up 1 base and J gave up 3 bases, with 14 bases separating them. The CDR3 sequence is CASSIGRPGRTDTQYF. The CDR3 DNA reads TGTGCCAGTAGTATAGGGAGGCCGGGGAGGACAGATACGCAGTATTTT.

The gene calls are TRBV4-1 and TRBJ1-1; TRBD1 might be the D (6 bases). Trimming cost V 3 bases and J 1 base, with 15 bases left between them. This CDR3 has 16 residues. Germline V gene sequence: CDR1 MGHRA, CDR2 YSYEKL. Here the CDR3 reads CASSQSGGGGNTEAFF. CDR3 nucleotide sequence: TGCGCCAGCAGCCAGAGCGGGGGAGGGGGGAACACTGAAGCTTTCTTT.

This chain links TRBV15 with TRBJ1-5, with D tentatively TRBD1 (6 bases). The CDR3 extends over 13 amino acids. V was cut by 4 bases and J by 6 bases, with 10 bases left in between. Per germline, CDR1 LNHNV and CDR2 YYDKDF (reference sequence). The CDR3 DNA is TGTGCCACCAGCACACAGGGTCGTCAGCCCCAGCATTTT. It codes for CATSTQGRQPQHF.

V and J are TRBV19 and TRBJ1-1, with unresolved D. Per germline, CDR1 LNHDA and CDR2 SQIVND (reference sequence). Trimming stripped 6 bases from V and 3 bases from J, with 14 bases between. The CDR3 is made up of 14 amino acids. DNA for the CDR3: TGTGCCAGTAGGCGCGTCTCCCGGGACACTGAAGCTTTCTTT. It translates to CASRRVSRDTEAFF.

To note about this clone: One end of the junction is discordant with germline, which a read error may explain. The chain combines TRBV30 with TRBJ1-3, with D possibly matching TRBD1 (5 bases). The length of the CDR3 is 16 residues. CDR1 GTSNPN and CDR2 SVGIG come from the germline V gene (reference sequence). For the CDR3, the DNA is TGTGTCTGGCTCTTGGGGGAATCCAGCTCTGGAAACACCATATATTTT. Residues: CVWLLGESSSGNTIYF.

This clone was seen ten or more times. The sample carries other DNA sequences with the same CDR3. The chain carries TRBV28 and TRBJ1-4; D gene ambiguous. CDR1 and CDR2 from the germline V gene are MDHEN and SYDVKM. The CDR3 loop spans 13 amino acids. Between the trimmed V and J ends, which lost 6 bases and 5 bases, there was a span of 10 bases. CDR3 sequence (DNA): TGTGCCAGCAGAGGGAGTGGGAATGAAAAACTGTTTTTT. Its translation: CASRGSGNEKLFF.

This clone was seen only a few times. The chain has TRBV19 and TRBJ1-3, with D uncertain. The length of the CDR3 is 13 residues. With 4 bases removed from V and 4 bases from J, the gap between germline ends came to 8 bases. CDR1 LNHDA and CDR2 SQIVND come from the germline V gene (reference sequence). The CDR3 bases are TGTGCCAGTAGTAGTTTGGCGGGAAACACCATATATTTT. Its translation: CASSSLAGNTIYF.